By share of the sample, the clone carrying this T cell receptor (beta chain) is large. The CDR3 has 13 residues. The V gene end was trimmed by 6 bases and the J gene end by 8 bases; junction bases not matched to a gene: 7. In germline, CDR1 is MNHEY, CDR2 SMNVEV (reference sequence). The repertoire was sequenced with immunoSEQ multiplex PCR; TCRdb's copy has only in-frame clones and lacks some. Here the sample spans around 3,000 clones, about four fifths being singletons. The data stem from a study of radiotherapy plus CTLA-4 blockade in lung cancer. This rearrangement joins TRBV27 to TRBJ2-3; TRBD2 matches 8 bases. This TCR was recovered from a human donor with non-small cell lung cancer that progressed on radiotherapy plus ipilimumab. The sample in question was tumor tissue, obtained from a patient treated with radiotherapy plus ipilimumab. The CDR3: CASRSGGTLTQYF. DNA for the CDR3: TGTGCCAGCAGAAGCGGGGGTACTCTTACGCAGTATTTT.